The clone carrying this T cell receptor beta chain turned up a few times. Its antigen is not known. The source of the sample is a study of T cell repertoires in cytomegalovirus infection. As for the study in general: From public TCR beta signatures came an indication of both CMV infection and matching HLA type. Study observations and caveats: HLA-C-restricted, CMV-specific TCR beta clonotypes were dominant ex vivo. CMV carriers having the relevant HLA were flagged by cumulative public TCR beta family frequency.

TCRdb reanalysed the reads using MiXCR and keeps one entry per CDR3 protein. Among about 230,000 distinct CDR3 sequences listed, approximately 22% were seen once. The CDR3 has 16 residues. Germline trimming cut 8 bases from V and 2 bases from J; bases unmatched to any gene: 15. In germline, CDR1 is WSHSY, CDR2 SAAADI. The chain combines TRBV10-2 with TRBJ2-7; 7 positions match TRBD1. Sequenced input: CD8+ T cells from PBMCs. The TCR comes from a human donor in good health (CMV status not recorded). Some clones in this sample may be carry-over from other donors' samples. CDR3 protein: CASGDTDRVRPYEQYF. Here the CDR3 DNA reads TGCGCCAGCGGCGACACCGACAGGGTTCGACCCTACGAGCAGTACTTC.